This T cell receptor (beta chain) was recorded in a study of regulatory T cells in long-lasting Graves disease. Specified time point: persistent/refractory GD, antithyroid drugs over 5 years with positive TRAb. PBMCs provided the RNA from which the TCR library was made. All patients originated from an endocrinology department located in Xi'an, China. A remark on this clonotype: Its target is not known.

V dropped 3 bases and J dropped 7; count of bases not matched to a gene: 11. This CDR3 has 14 amino acids. In germline, CDR1 is DFQATT, CDR2 SNEGSKA (reference sequence). Library construction for TCR beta used iRepertoire HTBI primers and Arm-PCR of CDR3 regions. From the multiplex PCR reads, TCRdb called clonotypes with MiXCR, one entry per CDR3 protein. Among 400,000 to 450,000 distinct CDR3 sequences listed, 23% were seen once. Broader study findings: Having few samples may have compromised the accuracy.

The sequencing used peripheral blood mononuclear cells (PBMCs), collected when the disease was refractory, from a patient treated with antithyroid drugs. The receptor comes from a female donor with Graves disease. The chain uses TRBV20-1 and TRBJ2-7, with 8 bases that match TRBD2. CDR3 in amino acids: CSASKSGSMQEQYF. The CDR3 bases are TGCAGTGCTAGTAAGAGCGGGAGCATGCAAGAGCAGTACTTC.